This T cell receptor beta chain originates from a study of response to subunit inactivated influenza vaccine. CDR1 is DFQATT and CDR2 is SNEGSKA in the germline V gene (reference sequence). The CDR3 runs to 20 residues. With V trimmed by 2 bases and J by 1 base, 10 bases remained unmatched. This clonotype was observed a handful of times. MiXCR, applied by TCRdb to the RT-PCR reads, yields one record per CDR3 protein. There are roughly 500,000 distinct CDR3 sequences in the sample; under 25% occur only once, and 2.5% to 3% lies in the top ten. These sequences were also reported in another study, on T cells expressing NK-cell markers. That source reports: Libraries used 5'RACE template switching adding universal primer site and UMIs.

The sample consisted of CD4+ T cells sorted from PBMCs, taken about 13 days after vaccination. The sequence was obtained from a middle-aged man who received an inactivated influenza vaccine. The rearrangement uses TRBV20-1 and TRBJ2-6; 14 bases are a match to TRBD2. Here the CDR3 DNA reads TGCAGTGCTAGACCACGGACTAGCGGGGGGCCCTGGTCTGGGGCCAACGTCCTGACTTTC. This codes for CSARPRTSGGPWSGANVLTF.